A selection of T cell receptor beta chains follows, all from one sample in a study of blood T cells in healthy people across ages. Each CDR3 protein is one row after TCRdb ran MiXCR on the 5' RACE reads. Among over 700,000 distinct CDR3 sequences listed, about 55% were seen once. The sequenced sample was blood. The origin of the receptors is a man older than 75 in good health. The conserved cysteine and the conserved F or W are not part of the CDR3 here.

>TRBV20-1|TRBJ2-7
SASGLGTSRGYEQY
>TRBV3-1|TRBJ2-5
ASNQGPGGVGETQY
>TRBV21-1|.
TSSKLGQVEETQY
>TRBV7-2|TRBJ2-1
ASSLAAFNEQF
>TRBV12-3/TRBV12-4|TRBJ2-1
ATSFRQNTYNEQF
>TRBV5-1|TRBJ1-1
ASSLDGIGEAF
>TRBV20-1|TRBJ1-1
SARKSQDGLDTEAF
>TRBV6-1|TRBJ1-6
ASSEFRDSYNSPLH
>TRBV9|TRBJ2-7
ASSIGQGTYEQY
>TRBV18|TRBJ2-1
ASSPATAYNEQF
>TRBV20-1|TRBJ1-1
SASPGAVNTEAF
>TRBV9|TRBJ2-3
ASSVASGSTDTQY
>TRBV7-2|TRBJ2-1
ASSSRTDSLKGQF
>TRBV12-3/TRBV12-4|TRBJ2-1
ASSLVATEQF
>TRBV27|TRBJ2-1
ASSNSRDLNEQF
>TRBV2|TRBJ2-3
ASMDPSAADTQY
>TRBV2|TRBJ2-6
ASSERVSGANVLT
>TRBV27|TRBJ2-5
ASRRWEETQY
>TRBV29-1|TRBJ2-5
SVNPPTGRETQY
>TRBV9|TRBJ2-7
ASSVAGTSYEQY
>TRBV3-1|TRBJ2-5
ASSQDNGPAQTQY
>TRBV20-1|TRBJ2-1
SARSWGGRTDGNEQF
>TRBV24-1|TRBJ2-2
ATSEWAGTGELF
>TRBV10-3|TRBJ1-2
AAQPGQGVGYT
>TRBV24-1|TRBJ2-3
ATSDSAGRTDTQY
>TRBV9|TRBJ2-5
ASSPPDGSGGQY
>TRBV6-5|TRBJ1-1
ASSCSIGWGTEAF
>TRBV7-3|TRBJ2-5
ASSYIPVAGVYNEQY
>TRBV5-1|TRBJ1-5
ASSFSGAPNQPQH
>TRBV4-1|TRBJ2-1
ASSQGRKQGLYEQF
>TRBV3-1|TRBJ2-7
ASSQGSGLGYEQY
>TRBV7-3|TRBJ1-1
ASSQDRIEAF
>TRBV12-3/TRBV12-4|TRBJ2-1
ASNPSGTGNEQF
>TRBV12-3/TRBV12-4|TRBJ1-1
ASSPQGTMNTEAF
>TRBV4-2|TRBJ2-1
ASSQEGPGLYNEQF
>TRBV5-1|.
ATSPGIGISEQY
>TRBV29-1|TRBJ2-7
SVAGLWLDEQY
>TRBV9|TRBJ2-7
ASSGTTSGRAGEQY
>TRBV10-3|TRBJ2-7
AISATGGVGKIRIYEQY
>TRBV7-9|TRBJ2-3
ASSLAPSLGHRYAY
>TRBV21-1|TRBJ1-1
AGRRHLNTEAF
>TRBV5-1|TRBJ2-4
ASSSTGGWDIQY
>TRBV6-1|TRBJ2-3
ASSAIPGQGFSADTQY
>TRBV6-1|TRBJ1-6
ASSGGDSPLH
>TRBV20-1|TRBJ2-7
SARDRGRDGYEQY
>TRBV7-2|TRBJ2-5
ASSPGQGAQTQY
>TRBV5-1|TRBJ1-1
ASSRPSGDGTEAF
>TRBV6-5|TRBJ1-2
ASRRTISNYGYT
>TRBV20-1|TRBJ2-5
SARVEGEETQY
>TRBV5-6|.
ASSFRGLTSGKETQY
>TRBV28|TRBJ2-7
ASSLGDGISYEQY
>TRBV2|TRBJ2-5
ASSRSPGQETQY
>TRBV28|TRBJ2-7
ASSSPGRGREQY
>TRBV29-1|TRBJ2-3
SVVPSTDTQY
>TRBV5-1|TRBJ2-3
ASSPEVDTQY
>TRBV20-1|TRBJ2-2
SAPTSGSTGELF
>TRBV7-2|TRBJ1-2
ASSKGQGATPNYGYT
>TRBV4-1|TRBJ2-7
ASSHRTSGFSYEQY